These 6 T cell receptor beta chains were all obtained from the same sample, sequenced in a study of tumor-infiltrating lymphocytes in primary liver carcinoma. TCR beta cDNA was prepared out of about 530 ng total RNA by means of a constant-region primer. Construction of TCR beta libraries relied on three successive nested multiplex PCR rounds employing slightly modified ARM-PCR. With TRBV1-TRBV30 forward primers and a C-beta reverse primer, the first two PCR rounds were run for approximately 10 cycles each. MiXCR, run by TCRdb on the multiplex PCR reads, gives a single entry per CDR3 protein. The sample holds 55,000 to 65,000 distinct CDR3 sequences, 55% to 75% seen once. Co-extraction of RNA and DNA was performed on 20-30 mg of unsorted bulk tissue. Material: liver tumor tissue from sampling region 2. This sample's subset: tumor region T2, inferior pole. The receptors come from a man aged 35 to 55 with primary liver carcinoma and hepatitis B virus infection.

With respect to this clonotype: One end of the junction is discordant with germline, which a read error may explain. J is TRBJ2-3 and V is TRBV6-1, with TRBD2 matching over 9 bases. Looked up from germline, CDR1 is MNHNS and CDR2 is SASEGT. The CDR3 extends over 14 amino acids. In DNA form, the CDR3 reads TGTACCAGCCAAGGGCGGGGGGGGACAGATACGCAGTATTTT. It is translated as CTSQGRGGTDTQYF.

The chain uses TRBV6-6 and TRBJ2-5; 10 bases are a match to TRBD2. Germline V gene data show CDR1 as MNHNY and CDR2 as SVGAGI (reference sequence). V was pared by 7 bases and J by 5 bases, with 13 bases of the junction left unmatched. This CDR3 is 16 amino acids long. DNA for the CDR3: TGTGCCAGCACGGAGCGGGAGGGGCGATCCTGGGAGACCCAGTACTTC. Amino acid sequence: CASTEREGRSWETQYF.

As concerns this clonotype: Compared with germline, one end of the junction differs, possibly owing to a read error. The gene calls are TRBV24-1 and TRBJ1-2; the D gene is possibly TRBD1 (6 bases). The CDR3 totals 16 residues. Germline V gene data show CDR1 as KGHDR and CDR2 as SFDVKD. This CDR3 is CAISDSNGQTFNGYTF. Written as DNA, the CDR3 is TGTGCCATCAGTGATAGCAATGGACAGACCTTCAATGGCTACACCTTC.

With respect to this clonotype: An end of the junction does not agree with germline; a read error may underlie this. The chain employs TRBV19 and TRBJ2-1; D remains unclear. The CDR3 extends over 16 amino acids. Per the germline V gene, CDR1 is LNHDA and CDR2 is SQIVND (reference sequence). CDR3: CACSLSTLSSYNEQFF. The CDR3 DNA reads TGTGCCTGTAGTTTGTCGACCTTGAGCTCCTACAATGAGCAGTTCTTC.

About this clonotype: An end of the junction does not agree with germline; a read error may underlie this. V gene TRBV6-2 or TRBV6-3 combines with J gene TRBJ2-1; no firm D call. Germline loops: CDR1 MNHEY, CDR2 SVGEGT. The CDR3 consists of 11 residues. The CDR3 here is CASSYRASLSF. In nucleotides, the CDR3 is TGTGCCAGCAGCTATCGTGCCTCCTTGTCCTTC.

The chain joins TRBV29-1 to TRBJ1-5, with D perhaps TRBD1 (6 bases). Germline V gene sequence: CDR1 SQVTM, CDR2 ANQGSEA. The germline V and J ends were trimmed by 4 bases and 7 bases, with 17 bases remaining between them. CDR3 length: 14 residues. The CDR3 here is CSVGYTGSRQPQHF. The DNA for the CDR3 is TGCAGCGTTGGATACACAGGGAGCCGACAGCCCCAGCATTTT. Full variable domain (outside the CDR3, taken from reference TRBV29-1 and TRBJ1-5): SAVISQKPSRDICQRGTSLTIQCQVDSQVTMMFWYRQQPGQSLTLIATANQGSEATYESGFVIDKFPISRPNLTFSTLTVSNMSPEDSSIYLCSVGYTGSRQPQHFGDGTRLSIL.